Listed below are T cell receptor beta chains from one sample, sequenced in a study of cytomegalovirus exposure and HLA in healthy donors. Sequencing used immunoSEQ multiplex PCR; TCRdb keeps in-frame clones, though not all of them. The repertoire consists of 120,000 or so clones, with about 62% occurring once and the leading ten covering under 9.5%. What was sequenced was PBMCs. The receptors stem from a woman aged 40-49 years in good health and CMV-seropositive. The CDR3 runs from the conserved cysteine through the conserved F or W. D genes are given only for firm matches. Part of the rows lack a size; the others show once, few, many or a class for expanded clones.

TGTGCCATAACACCTCAGGGCCCAGGGCCGGAGCAGTACTTC	CAITPQGPGPEQYF	-	TRBV21-1	TRBJ2-7	-
TGTGCCAGCAGCCGCGGACAGGGAGGTGTAGCTTTCTTT	CASSRGQGGVAFF	TRBD1	TRBV7-9	TRBJ1-1	-
TGTGCCAGCAGCTTAAAGGGGAAGGATGAGCAGTTCTTC	CASSLKGKDEQFF	-	TRBV7-9	TRBJ2-1	-
TGCGCCAGCAGGCAGATCACTAGCGGGGGGCCGGAGGGGACCCAGTACTTC	CASRQITSGGPEGTQYF	TRBD2	TRBV5-1	TRBJ2-5	few
TGTGCCAGCACCCATGGCCGGGCGGGGAACACTGAAGCTTTCTTT	CASTHGRAGNTEAFF	-	TRBV6-4	TRBJ1-1	-
TGTGCCAGCAGCCAAGAGGCCCCAGGGAGCGGGGGGACAGATACGCAGTATTTT	CASSQEAPGSGGTDTQYF	TRBD2	TRBV4-2	TRBJ2-3	-
TGTGCCAGCAGTGAACTATACAGGGGTTCAGATACGCAGTATTTT	CASSELYRGSDTQYF	TRBD1	TRBV6-1	TRBJ2-3	few
TGTGCCAGCAGCACGGGGACTAGCGGGGGCTATGAGCAGTTCTTC	CASSTGTSGGYEQFF	TRBD2	TRBV7-8	TRBJ2-1	-
TGTGCCAGCAGGGACAGTCTAACTGGAAACACCATATATTTT	CASRDSLTGNTIYF	-	TRBV9	TRBJ1-3	-
TGCGCCAGCAGCCCTGGGACAGTCCCTTGGGGCTACACCTTC	CASSPGTVPWGYTF	TRBD1	TRBV5-1	TRBJ1-2	-
TGTGCCAGCAGTTCAACAGTATATCAGCCCCAGCATTTT	CASSSTVYQPQHF	-	TRBV28	TRBJ1-5	-
TGTGCCAGCAGCTTGGGTCCGGCAGCGGATGGGCCCCAGCATTTT	CASSLGPAADGPQHF	-	TRBV5-5	TRBJ1-5	-
TGTGCCAGCAGTTCTGACAGGGGATTAGAACGGGACAATGGGCAGTTCTTC	CASSSDRGLERDNGQFF	TRBD1	TRBV28	TRBJ2-1	-
TGCGCCAGCAGCGAGGATAGGGGAAACACTGAAGCTTTCTTT	CASSEDRGNTEAFF	-	TRBV5-1	TRBJ1-1	-
TGTGCCAGCAGTTACTCATCGGGAGCACCGGGGGAGCTGTTTTTT	CASSYSSGAPGELFF	-	TRBV6-6	TRBJ2-2	-
TGTGCCAGCAGCTTCGGTGGGGGGGCGAAAAATGAGCAGTTCTTC	CASSFGGGAKNEQFF	-	TRBV7-6	TRBJ2-1	-
TGTGCCAGCAGTTTAGTAGGGCAAGGGGGTAATCAGCCCCAGCATTTT	CASSLVGQGGNQPQHF	-	TRBV27	TRBJ1-5	-
TGTGCCAGCAGTGAACAAGAGGGGGCCCTCAATGAGCAGTTCTTC	CASSEQEGALNEQFF	TRBD1	TRBV6-4	TRBJ2-1	-
TGTGCCATCTCACAGGGTCTGGGAGATCAGCCCCAGCATTTT	CAISQGLGDQPQHF	-	TRBV10-3	TRBJ1-5	-
TGTGCCAGCAGCCAAGATCCCCGAGACATTCAGTACTTC	CASSQDPRDIQYF	-	TRBV4-2	TRBJ2-4	once
TGTGCCAGTAGTAGTATTAACAGGGTCCTGGGAGAGACCCAGTACTTC	CASSSINRVLGETQYF	-	TRBV19	TRBJ2-5	-
TGTGCCAGCAGCTTGTCGAGCGGGGGAGGTACGCAGTATTTT	CASSLSSGGGTQYF	TRBD2	TRBV7-2	TRBJ2-3	few
TGCGCCAGCAGCGCTGACAGGGCTGGGGCCAACGTCCTGACTTTC	CASSADRAGANVLTF	TRBD1	TRBV5-1	TRBJ2-6	-
TGCGCCAGCAGTTGGGGATCGGGAACCGGGGAGCTGTTTTTT	CASSWGSGTGELFF	-	TRBV10-1	TRBJ2-2	-
TGTGCCAGCAGTGAAGCGAGGCGGGGGAGCTCCTACAATGAGCAGTTCTTC	CASSEARRGSSYNEQFF	TRBD2	TRBV6-1	TRBJ2-1	-
TGTGCCAGTAGTCCCCGGACAGGCTACGAGCAGTACTTC	CASSPRTGYEQYF	TRBD1	TRBV19	TRBJ2-7	-
TGTGCCTGGTCAATGGGACAGGCCTACGAGCAGTACTTC	CAWSMGQAYEQYF	TRBD1	TRBV30	TRBJ2-7	-
TGCAGCGCCTACCAGGCTAGCGGTTCTTACTCCTACGAGCAGTACTTC	CSAYQASGSYSYEQYF	TRBD2	TRBV29-1	TRBJ2-7	few
TGTGCCAGCAGCGTAGATGACAGGGGGATGAACACTGAAGCTTTCTTT	CASSVDDRGMNTEAFF	TRBD1	TRBV9	TRBJ1-1	-
TGTGCCAGTTCGGACAGGGGGCCAGATACGCAGTATTTT	CASSDRGPDTQYF	TRBD1	TRBV19	TRBJ2-3	-
TGTGCCAGCAGATCCGGACAGGGAGAGAACACTGAAGCTTTCTTT	CASRSGQGENTEAFF	TRBD1	TRBV9	TRBJ1-1	-
TGTGCCAGCAGCCTCCGACAGTACACCGGGGAGCTGTTTTTT	CASSLRQYTGELFF	-	TRBV14	TRBJ2-2	-
TGTGCCAGCAGCCCGGAGGGCCCAGCTCGGGAGCAGTACTTC	CASSPEGPAREQYF	-	TRBV5-4	TRBJ2-7	few
TGTGTCAGCACCCCAGGGACTAGCGGGAGGACCCAGTACTTC	CVSTPGTSGRTQYF	TRBD2	TRBV7-2	TRBJ2-5	-
TGTGCCACCAGCAGAGATTGGGCGAGTAATCAGCCCCAGCATTTT	CATSRDWASNQPQHF	-	TRBV15	TRBJ1-5	once
TGTGCCAGCAGCTCCCTAGTTAGACCGAACACCGGGGAGCTGTTTTTT	CASSSLVRPNTGELFF	-	TRBV7-9	TRBJ2-2	few
TGTGCCTGGACCCACAGGGTGAACACTGAAGCTTTCTTT	CAWTHRVNTEAFF	-	TRBV30	TRBJ1-1	-
TGCGCCAGCAAACCGCTAGCGGGACGCCAAGAGACCCAGTACTTC	CASKPLAGRQETQYF	TRBD2	TRBV5-1	TRBJ2-5	-
TGTGCCAGTAGTTCAAGGACTGCATCCTACGAGCAGTACTTC	CASSSRTASYEQYF	-	TRBV19	TRBJ2-7	few
TGTGCCAGCAGCCAAGACGAGGATGGATCGGTTGAGCAGTTCTTC	CASSQDEDGSVEQFF	-	TRBV4-2	TRBJ2-1	-
TGTGCCATCAGTGACTTGGGGACAGGGGGCGTCTCTTCCTATGGCTACACCTTC	CAISDLGTGGVSSYGYTF	TRBD1	TRBV10-3	TRBJ1-2	few
TGTGCCAGCAGCTCTTTGGAGGGGCGCTGGAGCACTGAAGCTTTCTTT	CASSSLEGRWSTEAFF	-	TRBV7-2	TRBJ1-1	-
TGTGCCTGGAGTGTAGGGTCAGGGAGCACAGATACGCAGTATTTT	CAWSVGSGSTDTQYF	-	TRBV30	TRBJ2-3	-
TGCGCCAGCAGCGCCCGTCAAACAGGGCTGGCCTATAATTCACCCCTCCACTTT	CASSARQTGLAYNSPLHF	-	TRBV5-1	TRBJ1-6	once
TGTGCCAGCTCAGTGAGAGACCCAAGCGGGGCTGAGCAGTTCTTC	CASSVRDPSGAEQFF	TRBD2	TRBV18	TRBJ2-1	-
TGTGCCAGCAGCGTCCAGGGGGCAACTAATGAAAAACTGTTTTTT	CASSVQGATNEKLFF	TRBD1	TRBV9	TRBJ1-4	-